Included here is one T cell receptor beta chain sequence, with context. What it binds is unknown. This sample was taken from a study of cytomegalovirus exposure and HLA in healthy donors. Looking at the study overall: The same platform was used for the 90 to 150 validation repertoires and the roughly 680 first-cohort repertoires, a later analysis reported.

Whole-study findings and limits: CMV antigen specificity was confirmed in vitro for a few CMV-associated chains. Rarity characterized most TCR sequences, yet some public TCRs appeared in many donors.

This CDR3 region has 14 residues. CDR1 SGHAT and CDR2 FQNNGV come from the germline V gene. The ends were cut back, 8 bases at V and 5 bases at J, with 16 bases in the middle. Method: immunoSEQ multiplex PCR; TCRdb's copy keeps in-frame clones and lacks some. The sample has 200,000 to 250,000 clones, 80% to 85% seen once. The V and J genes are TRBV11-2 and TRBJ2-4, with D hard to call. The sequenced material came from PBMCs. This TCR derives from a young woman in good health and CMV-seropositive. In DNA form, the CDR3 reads TGTGCCAGCCTCAATAGGGCTCGGGAAAACATTCAGTACTTC. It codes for CASLNRARENIQYF.